This T cell receptor beta chain stems from a study of blood T cell repertoires in COVID-19. Overall study: COVID-19 samples, acute and convalescent, were from the United States, Italy and Spain. PBMCs, B-cell-depleted T cells, or T cells were the source of the cDNA or gDNA that made up the material.

In its sample, this clone was seen once. Profiled with immunoSEQ multiplex PCR; TCRdb holds only in-frame clones, not every one. The table includes 25,000 to 40,000 clones, approximately 85% detected once. This sequence originates from a human donor in a cohort sampled during active COVID-19. Sample: peripheral blood.

The CDR3 sequence is CASSEAAGGSGELFF. CDR3 in DNA: TGCGCCAGCAGTGAGGCGGCGGGAGGGTCCGGGGAGCTGTTTTTT. The chain has TRBV10-1 and TRBJ2-2, with 9 bases that match TRBD2. The CDR3 spans 15 residues. The V and J ends lost 2 bases and 6 bases, in that order; junction bases with no gene match: 4. CDR1 is WNHNN, CDR2 SYGVQD, per germline (reference sequence).